Reported below is one T cell receptor (beta chain). The data were obtained in a study of blood T cell repertoires in COVID-19. Whole-study context: Sources were T cells, B-cell-depleted T cells, or PBMCs; the material itself was cDNA or gDNA.

The CDR3 is 14 amino acids. The V gene's germline CDR1 is SGHTA and CDR2 FQGTGA. V lost 3 bases and J 6 bases, leaving 15 bases between the germline ends. Sequencing used immunoSEQ multiplex PCR; TCRdb keeps in-frame clones, though not all of them. This sample yields over 150,000 clones, of which approximately 88% are seen a single time; over 6.5% belongs to the top ten. Seattle patients were enrolled during active infection and followed longitudinally. The genes are TRBV7-3 and TRBJ2-7, with D perhaps TRBD2 (6 bases). Sequenced input: peripheral blood. The clonotype was recovered from a woman aged 40 to 50 with COVID-19, enrolled during active disease. CDR3 bases: TGTGCCAGCAGCTTCATCGGCGGGGAAGGCGAGCAGTACTTC. This codes for CASSFIGGEGEQYF. The full variable domain, completed using reference TRBV7-3 and TRBJ2-7, is GAGVSQTPSNKVTEKGKYVELRCDPISGHTALYWYRQSLGQGPEFLIYFQGTGAADDSGLPNDRFFAVRPEGSVSTLKIQRTERGDSAVYLCASSFIGGEGEQYFGPGTRLTVT.